This TCR beta chain originates from a study of T cell responses to AZD1222 COVID-19 vaccine. Whole-study results and caveats: Baseline seropositivity characterized only six AZD1222 recipients. Sampling captured repertoires only after the peak T cell response. As reported, nearly half of all spike-specific TCRs target variant regions that are unmutated. The CD4 TCRs associated with vaccination extended across spike and predominated at 160-218 and 743-854.

Sequencing was performed with immunoSEQ multiplex PCR; in TCRdb, only in-frame clones are kept and a portion is missing. The sample shows some 110,000 clones, roughly 88% of them seen only once. The CDR3 loop spans 18 amino acids. CDR1 and CDR2 (germline): MDHEN, SYDVKM. The junction had 19 bases not matched to a gene; V was cut back by 7 bases and J by 7 bases. As concerns this clone: As yet, its antigen is unknown.

The sample here was peripheral blood, taken on day 0 of MenACWY control vaccination. This TCR was recovered from an adult in good health. The rearrangement uses TRBV28 and TRBJ1-4; 9 bases line up with TRBD1. The CDR3 sequence is CASTPRGAGTGSSEKLFF. The DNA for the CDR3 is TGTGCCAGCACCCCCAGAGGCGCCGGGACAGGGTCGAGTGAAAAACTGTTTTTT.